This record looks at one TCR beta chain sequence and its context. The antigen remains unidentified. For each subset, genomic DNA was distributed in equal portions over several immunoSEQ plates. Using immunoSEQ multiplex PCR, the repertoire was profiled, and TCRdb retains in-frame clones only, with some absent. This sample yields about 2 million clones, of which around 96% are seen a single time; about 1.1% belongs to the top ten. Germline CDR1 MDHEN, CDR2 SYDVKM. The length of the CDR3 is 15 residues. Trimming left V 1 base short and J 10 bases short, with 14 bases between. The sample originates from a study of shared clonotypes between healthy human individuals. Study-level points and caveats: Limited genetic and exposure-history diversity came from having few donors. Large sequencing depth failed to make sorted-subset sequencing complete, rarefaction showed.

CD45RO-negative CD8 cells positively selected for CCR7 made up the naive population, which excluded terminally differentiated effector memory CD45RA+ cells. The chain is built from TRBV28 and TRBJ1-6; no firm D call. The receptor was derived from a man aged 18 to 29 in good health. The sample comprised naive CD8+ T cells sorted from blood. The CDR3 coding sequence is TGTGCCAGCAGTTTATACGGTCCACTTGGCTCACCCCTCCACTTT. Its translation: CASSLYGPLGSPLHF.